Shown below are 14 T cell receptor beta chains from a single sample sequenced in a study of blood T cell repertoires in COVID-19. Here immunoSEQ multiplex PCR was the method, and the copy in TCRdb shows in-frame clones only, minus some. The data contain 40,000 to 45,000 clones, approximately 91% of them singletons. Sequenced material: peripheral blood. Receptors originate from a man over 45 with active COVID-19.

The gene calls are TRBV2 and TRBJ1-6; D gene uncertain. Deletions cut 7 bases from V and 6 bases from J, with 16 bases between. CDR1 is SNHLY and CDR2 is FYNNEI in the germline V gene. This CDR3 has 15 amino acids. The CDR3: CASTPSVQANSPLHF. CDR3 in DNA: TGTGCCAGCACACCCTCCGTGCAGGCTAATTCACCCCTCCACTTT. The whole variable domain, remainder taken from reference TRBV2 and TRBJ1-6, is EPEVTQTPSHQVTQMGQEVILRCVPISNHLYFYWYRQILGQKVEFLVSFYNNEISEKSEIFDDQFSVERPDGSNFTLKIRSTKLEDSAMYFCASTPSVQANSPLHFGNGTRLTVT.

The V gene is TRBV6-5, the J gene TRBJ2-3; D is ambiguous. Germline loops: CDR1 MNHEY, CDR2 SVGAGI. The CDR3 extends over 14 amino acids. The germline V and J ends were trimmed by 0 bases and 6 bases, with 10 bases remaining between them. The CDR3 loop reads CASSYSPESDTQYF. Here the CDR3 DNA reads TGTGCCAGCAGTTACTCTCCCGAGTCCGATACGCAGTATTTT.

This clone was seen once. The chain couples TRBV25-1 to TRBJ2-1, with 7 bases aligning to TRBD2. CDR3 length: 11 residues. Germline CDR1 and CDR2: MGHDK and SYGVNS. The V segment lost 4 bases and the J segment 10 bases; nucleotides outside the gene matches: 1. The CDR3 sequence: CASSGGGEQFF. The DNA for the CDR3 is TGTGCCAGCAGTGGGGGGGGAGAGCAGTTCTTC.

The chain joins TRBV6-1 to TRBJ2-1; 10 bases align to TRBD1. Trimming removed 1 base from V and 2 bases from J; junction bases left unmatched: 2. The CDR3 spans 16 residues. The germline V gene has CDR1 MNHNS and CDR2 SASEGT. The CDR3 protein is CASSEETGGAYNEQFF. The CDR3, as DNA: TGTGCCAGCAGTGAAGAGACAGGGGGCGCCTACAATGAGCAGTTCTTC.

V and J are TRBV7-2 and TRBJ2-2; TRBD1 might be the D (6 bases). Germline V gene lookup returns CDR1 SGHTA and CDR2 FQGNSA. This CDR3 has 15 amino acids. Between the trimmed V and J ends, which lost 3 bases and 3 bases, there was a span of 11 bases. The CDR3 nucleotides read TGTGCCAGCAGCTTTTCCAGGGGATACACCGGGGAGCTGTTTTTT. Amino acids: CASSFSRGYTGELFF. The whole variable domain, filled in from reference TRBV7-2 and TRBJ2-2, reads GAGVSQSPSNKVTEKGKDVELRCDPISGHTALYWYRQSLGQGLEFLIYFQGNSAPDKSGLPSDRFSAERTGGSVSTLTIQRTQQEDSAVYLCASSFSRGYTGELFFGEGSRLTVL.

The chain joins TRBV7-9 to TRBJ1-1; TRBD1 aligns across 8 bases. CDR3 size: 14 residues. The V and J ends lost 4 bases and 1 base, in that order; junction bases with no gene match: 2. Looked up from germline, CDR1 is SEHNR and CDR2 is FQNEAQ (reference sequence). The CDR3 loop reads CASSSGQGNTEAFF. CDR3 DNA: TGTGCCAGCAGCTCTGGACAGGGGAACACTGAAGCTTTCTTT.

The V call is TRBV30, the J call TRBJ1-3, with D unresolved. V lost 3 bases to trimming and J lost 4 bases, with 10 bases between them. The length of the CDR3 is 13 residues. The V gene's germline CDR1 is GTSNPN and CDR2 SVGIG (reference sequence). The CDR3 here is CAWRRDWGNTIYF. In nucleotides, the CDR3 is TGTGCCTGGAGGAGAGACTGGGGAAACACCATATATTTT.

This chain joins TRBV10-3 and TRBJ1-1, with D uncertain. This CDR3 region has 13 residues. Germline CDR1 is ENHRY and CDR2 is SYGVKD. V was clipped by 2 bases and J by 7 bases, with 11 bases between them. The chain's CDR3 is CAISEGEAGEAFF. The CDR3 bases are TGTGCCATCAGTGAGGGGGAGGCAGGTGAAGCTTTCTTT.

The gene calls are TRBV9 and TRBJ2-3; 8 positions match TRBD2. The CDR3 has 15 amino acids. Germline V gives CDR1 SGDLS, CDR2 YYNGEE. Trimming removed 4 bases from V and 5 bases from J; junction bases left unmatched: 9. The CDR3 DNA reads as TGTGCCAGCAGCACAAGAGCGGGAGAGGTAGATACGCAGTATTTT. It specifies CASSTRAGEVDTQYF.

The V and J genes are TRBV6-5 and TRBJ1-6; 10 bases line up with TRBD1. The V segment lost 2 bases and the J segment 10 bases; nucleotides outside the gene matches: 2. The CDR3 totals 14 residues. CDR1 is MNHEY and CDR2 is SVGAGI in the germline V gene. CDR3 sequence (DNA): TGTGCCAGCAGTTACGGACAGGGGGGGTCACCCCTCCACTTT. Translated, it gives CASSYGQGGSPLHF.

V is TRBV29-1 and J is TRBJ2-6, with a possible D match to TRBD1 (7 bases). There are 18 residues in the CDR3. V was pared by 6 bases and J by 0 bases, with 21 bases between. Germline CDR1 is SQVTM and CDR2 is ANQGSEA. CDR3 sequence (DNA): TGCAGCGTACGGGAGTCAGGGGGAGCGTTCTCTGGGGCCAACGTCCTGACTTTC. Its protein product is CSVRESGGAFSGANVLTF.

The chain couples TRBV4-2 to TRBJ2-4, with 9 nucleotides matching TRBD2. J lost 5 bases, V lost 5 bases, and 16 bases had no gene match. The germline gives CDR1 LGHNA, CDR2 YNFKEQ. This CDR3 is 18 amino acids long. The CDR3 region has the DNA TGTGCCAGCAGCTATCTACTTGTGCGGGAGGGTTTCGAAAACATTCAGTACTTC. It specifies CASSYLLVREGFENIQYF.

In this sample, this clone turned up once. The chain carries TRBV19 and TRBJ2-1; 11 bases are a match to TRBD2. With V trimmed by 7 bases and J by 1 base, 3 bases remained unmatched. The CDR3 totals 15 residues. Germline values: CDR1 LNHDA, CDR2 SQIVND (reference sequence). The CDR3 loop is CASKPSGRSYNEQFF. The CDR3 DNA follows: TGTGCCAGTAAGCCTAGCGGGAGGTCCTACAATGAGCAGTTCTTC.

CDR3 sequence: CASSPIQGANEKLFF. The DNA for the CDR3 is TGTGCCAGCAGCCCTATACAGGGGGCTAATGAAAAACTGTTTTTT. J is TRBJ1-4 and V is TRBV7-9; TRBD1 matches at 8 bases. CDR1 and CDR2 (germline): SEHNR, FQNEAQ (reference sequence). J was trimmed by 3 bases and V by 5 bases; bases with no gene match: 5. The CDR3 has 15 amino acids. Looking up the rest from reference TRBV7-9 and TRBJ1-4 gives the full variable domain: DTGVSQNPRHKITKRGQNVTFRCDPISEHNRLYWYRQTLGQGPEFLTYFQNEAQLEKSRLLSDRFSAERPKGSFSTLEIQRTEQGDSAMYLCASSPIQGANEKLFFGSGTQLSVL.